This record looks at one T cell receptor (beta chain) sequence and its context. Its antigen is not identified. The sample belongs to a study of cytomegalovirus exposure and HLA in healthy donors. Healthy people donating bone marrow made up the donors. At the time of sampling, donors were nominally healthy, though unrecorded immune exposures were likely. Study-level results: When a later analysis was performed, an Asian-associated ancestry cluster reportedly had fewer N-insertions than the 666-donor mean. Confirmation was obtained in vitro that a few CMV-associated chains are specific for CMV antigens.

Germline loops: CDR1 LNHDA, CDR2 SQIVND (reference sequence). With 6 bases clipped from V and 0 bases from J, the junction kept 8 bases outside the gene matches. This CDR3 region has 16 residues. Primers: 60 Vbeta forward and 13 Jbeta reverse. The method was immunoSEQ multiplex PCR; TCRdb's version includes in-frame clones alone and lacks a portion of them. Among about 200,000 clones listed, 85% were seen once. Sequenced material: PBMCs. The chain uses TRBV19 and TRBJ2-3, with 8 bases lining up with TRBD2. The TCR was taken from a woman aged 45-65 years in good health and CMV-seronegative. DNA of the CDR3: TGTGCCAGTAGGCACACTAGCGGAGTTAGCACAGATACGCAGTATTTT. This gives the protein CASRHTSGVSTDTQYF.